This T cell receptor (beta chain) was sequenced in a study of blood T cell repertoires in COVID-19. This clone was recorded only once. Per the original methods: Researchers report that nucleated cell counts were estimated from reference gene primer amplification. Assay used: immunoSEQ multiplex PCR; TCRdb lists only in-frame clones, some missing. V, J and clone size were drawn from that table, and D and trimming were deduced from the DNA. The sample records around 100,000 clones, approximately 88% being singletons. Germline V gives CDR1 LNHDA, CDR2 SQIVND (reference sequence). Trimming left V 5 bases short and J 2 bases short, with 9 bases between. CDR3 length equals 13 residues.

Sequencing input: peripheral blood. This receptor was obtained from a woman aged 55-70 years with acute or convalescent COVID-19. The J gene is TRBJ2-5, the V gene TRBV19; TRBD2 might be the D (6 bases). The CDR3 DNA follows: TGTGCCAGTAGTGCCGGGAGACAAGAGACCCAGTACTTC. It encodes CASSAGRQETQYF.